This T cell receptor beta chain was observed in a study of cytomegalovirus exposure and HLA in healthy donors. General study points: In a later analysis, several top co-occurrence clusters appeared linked to parvovirus B19, influenza, CMV and Epstein-Barr virus. Specificity for CMV antigens was confirmed in vitro for a few of the CMV-associated chains. Sequencing likely caused a cluster of highly shared sequence variants.

Use of 60 Vbeta and 13 Jbeta primers characterized the PCR. Sequenced by immunoSEQ multiplex PCR; TCRdb stores in-frame clones only, minus some. The sample yields 150,000 to 200,000 clones, around four fifths seen once. To note about this clone: Antigen unknown.

Deletions cut 5 bases from V and 4 bases from J, with 7 bases between. In germline, CDR1 is LNHDA, CDR2 SQIVND (reference sequence). There are 12 residues in the CDR3. The sequenced material came from PBMCs. The V and J genes are TRBV19 and TRBJ2-3; no definite D call. The clonotype originates from a man younger than 35 in good health and CMV-seropositive. For the CDR3, the DNA is TGTGCCAGTAGTGCCCAGGCAGATACGCAGTATTTT. This translates into CASSAQADTQYF.